This TCR beta chain was identified during a study of cytomegalovirus exposure and HLA in healthy donors (TCRdb year 2017). For context, the study as a whole: According to an earlier analysis of around 600 of the donors, about 179 million T cells yielded 117 million unique TCR beta sequences and approximately 300 Gb of sequence data. Along with the approximately 700-subject first cohort, a separate validation cohort of around 110 different subjects was used. Both class I and class II loci were covered by HLA typing, at four-digit resolution. Rather than using new phenotypic data, the later analysis identified candidate immune exposures from TCR beta sequences and from how often those sequences occurred across donors. A handful of DR-DQ haplotypes were handled as single units for association and clustering because linkage in the cohort was strong. Among the roughly 380 genotyped donors, 75% to 90% belonged to the genetic ancestry cluster associated with self-reported Caucasian donors. In a later analysis, previously published TCR beta repertoires from several hundred donors were re-analyzed and high-resolution HLA genotyping was added so that TCR occurrence patterns could be studied. The aim of the study was to test whether cataloging public T cell receptors could identify signatures of past pathogen exposure. The number of donors typed differed by locus, with about 629-630 for A, B, C, DRB1 and DQB1, around 520 for DQA1, about 610 for DPA1, and 472 for DPB1. Donor age, sex, ethnicity and CMV serostatus were compiled together with the repertoire data. A later genetic analysis used genome-wide SNP genotypes for 398 of the 666 donors, treating that subset as a discovery cohort. In an earlier analysis of 500 to 650 of the donors, high-throughput TCR beta sequencing was used to judge whether each TCR beta V gene segment behaved as functional or pseudogenic. The study used immunosequencing to profile the T cell repertoires of approximately 690 subjects and linked those repertoires to cytomegalovirus serostatus. Among 398 genotyped donors of the cohort, an average of about 240,000 unique TCR beta nucleotide sequences were sequenced per donor, about a sixth of them non-productive. All discovery cohort repertoires had been generated on a single sequencing platform. An early release covering more than 500 HLA-typed donors comprised approximately 300 gigabases of sequencing data and about 90 million unique TCR sequences. To predict cytomegalovirus infection status, the study combined high-throughput TCR immunosequencing, statistical association of individual TCRs with disease status, and machine learning.

Receptor amplification or capture employed the immunoSEQ multiplex PCR assay. A mixture of 60 forward primers for TCR Vbeta segments and 13 reverse primers for TCR Jbeta segments was used in the multiplex PCR. A multiplex PCR assay on genomic DNA amplified the CDR3 region of rearranged TCR beta genes. Amplified TCR beta libraries were sequenced as 87-base-pair reads on the Illumina HiSeq System. The paper's data handling went like this. A later analysis tallied around 87 million unique TCR beta chains across the 610 or so repertoires, and some 10 million of those chains were shared by two or more donors. A nearest-neighbor algorithm error-corrected the raw reads and collapsed the reads into unique sequences, merging closely related sequences to remove PCR and sequencing errors. V, D and J gene segments were assigned by aligning CDR3 sequences to IMGT reference sequences. For a sequence to be retained, at least a six-nucleotide match to both a V gene segment and a J gene segment was required. Rearrangements were called productive when the CDR3 lacked stop codons and stayed in frame with V and J; all others were non-productive. CDR3 was defined by IMGT convention, running from the second conserved V-encoded cysteine to the conserved J-encoded phenylalanine. In an earlier analysis of some 550 of the donors, sequences lacking an unambiguous match to a single V gene segment were excluded. An earlier analysis of under 750 of the donors called V segments functional above 56.7% productive rearrangements and segregating when the between-donor standard deviation exceeded 5%. A statistical classification framework was built to diagnose cytomegalovirus status from the catalog of TCR beta chain sequences. A later analysis assigned V and J genes by comparing TCR nucleotide sequences with IMGT/GENE-DB human TR gene sequences. Using the TCRdist pipeline, a later analysis assigned CDR3 sequences along with most-parsimonious VDJ recombination scenarios. In a later analysis, every TCR beta chain was defined by the combination of its CDR3 amino acid sequence and its V-gene family, and reads without a unique V-gene family were dropped. A later analysis removed 592 highly shared, low-generation-probability nucleotide sequences to deal with suspected cross-contamination and a sequencing artifact. For each public chain, a later analysis derived a clonal expansion index from normalized ranks of inferred template counts within each repertoire. In a later analysis, generation probabilities were computed using a VDJ recombination model fitted to out-of-frame rearrangements, and the results were checked against IGoR. Hypergeometric tests were used in a later analysis to score TCR-TCR, TCR-HLA and TCR-CMV co-occurrence, with a repertoire-size bias correction applied to the TCR pairs. In a later analysis, false discovery rates were estimated by permuting HLA or CMV assignments 20 times. A later analysis grouped co-occurring TCRs with DBSCAN, adding TCRdist sequence similarity when clustering within HLA-allele-positive subsets. For co-occurrence clustering, repertoires with fewer than 30,000 or more than 120,000 public chains were excluded, along with five repertoires with anomalous nucleotide sharing. The immuneACCESS repertoire file appears here via TCRdb, limited to in-frame rearrangements. These files lack a portion of the clones; in checked studies, under half of the deficit traces to unresolved V genes, and the cause of the others is not known. The V and J calls and clone size come from that table; D and trimming were worked out from the DNA. The sample table lists around 86,000 clones, nearly 80% of them with a count of one. The ten largest clones add up to around 6% of the sample.

CDR1 and CDR2 are drawn from the germline V gene: SGHTS, YDEGEE. Including cysteine and phenylalanine, the CDR3 has 16 amino acids. Just CDR3 DNA is preserved here, 48 bases in frame from base 1. For this chain, trimming is 4 bases at the V end and 6 bases at the J end, and the number of junction bases without a gene match is 8. The cohort was made up of about 610 healthy bone marrow donors. All cohort members were sampled while nominally healthy, although unrecorded immune exposures were likely present. The donor tested CMV seronegative and was one of the 352 seronegative cohort members. Every donor gave a peripheral blood sample, and the peripheral blood mononuclear cells from that sample were used for TCR beta sequencing. Genomic DNA was extracted from the blood cell samples with the Qiagen DNeasy Blood Extraction Kit. In the case of this clone: Its cognate antigen has yet to be identified. It has no much larger one-base neighbor in the sample; base qualities were not kept.

What the work shows at the level of the full study, not this receptor alone: According to a later analysis, parvovirus B19, influenza, CMV and Epstein-Barr virus appeared linked to several top co-occurrence clusters. Because counts were too low, roughly 18 rarely observed V segments, including chromosome 9 orphons, were left out of the earlier analysis of approximately 500 of the donors. Most TCR sequences were observed very rarely across donors, whereas some public TCRs were present in many individuals. According to the authors, the approach could potentially be generalized to other disease states and immunological phenotypes. This cohort had only TCR beta chains sequenced, and the lack of alpha or paired-chain data limited which features could be detected. A further reported finding was that TCR beta sequences accurately predicted the HLA-A and HLA-B alleles for most subjects in the first cohort. The sequencing pipeline was judged likely to have produced a cluster of highly shared sequence variants as a technical artifact. Most CMV-associated TCR beta chains appeared to be HLA-restricted in a later analysis, and the HLA associations seemed to be driven largely by CMV exposure. CMV serostatus was the only immune exposure information available for the cohort. In a later genetic analysis, a missense DCLRE1C variant was associated with V-gene and J-gene trimming of TCR beta chains, and the association was replicated in an independent cohort. A later analysis associated roughly 17,000 TCR beta sequences with specific HLA alleles at a false discovery rate of 0.05. In an earlier analysis of about 600 of the donors, most TCR beta V segments appeared in productive rearrangements about 87% or about 30% of the time, broadly matching IMGT annotations. HLA typing was unavailable for some donors at each locus, so association tests used only the typed subset. In a later analysis, the rate of TCR association differed among HLA loci, with DRB1 alleles having the most associated TCRs and HLA-C alleles having the fewest. When HLA alleles, especially DR and DQ, strongly co-occurred, attributing TCR associations to individual alleles was difficult. Sequencing depth was assumed to be roughly uniform across donors in the presence/absence analyses, though that assumption may not hold. The study gave a list of 150 to 200 TCR beta chains associated with cytomegalovirus. Linkage disequilibrium might explain the correlated functional status among segregating V segments, but an unknown experimental factor could not be ruled out. Because the 87-base-pair reads could not distinguish some IMGT-functional V segments, including TRBV6-2 and TRBV6-3, those segments were excluded. The classifier was reported to diagnose cytomegalovirus status with high specificity and sensitivity in both the original cohort and the validation cohort. A later genetic analysis reported fewer N-insertions in productive TCRs among donors in an Asian-associated ancestry cluster than the 666-donor mean. In vitro tests confirmed that a few of the cytomegalovirus-associated TCR beta chains recognize cytomegalovirus antigens. In a later analysis, HLA-associated TCR beta chains showed more clonal expansion and lower generation probabilities than non-associated chains that were equally common.

The chain is assembled from TRBV5-8 and TRBJ1-5; 12 nucleotides in the junction match TRBD1. The sequenced sample consisted of PBMCs. The receptor's source is a female donor in good health and CMV-seronegative. The sequenced DNA is TGTGCCAGCAGCCCCGGGACAGGGGGCCCGGTTCAGCCCCAGCATTTT. Its translation is CASSPGTGGPVQPQHF. The CDR3 plus the reference TRBV5-8 and TRBJ1-5 genes for the other parts give the full variable domain: EAGVTQSPTHLIKTRGQQATLRCSPISGHTSVYWYQQALGLGLQFLLWYDEGEERNRGNFPPRFSGRQFPNYSSELNVNALELEDSALYLCASSPGTGGPVQPQHFGDGTRLSIL.